This T cell receptor (beta chain) came from a study of blood T cell repertoires in COVID-19. For the study at large: T cells, B-cell-depleted T cells, or PBMCs supplied cDNA or gDNA.

Germline V gene lookup returns CDR1 ENHRY and CDR2 SYGVKD. V was clipped by 6 bases and J by 7 bases, with 22 bases between them. This CDR3 is 17 amino acids long. Some clones are missing from TCRdb's copy, which holds only in-frame ones; the method was immunoSEQ multiplex PCR. The table includes 150,000 to 200,000 clones, roughly 89% detected once. This TCR derives from a woman in her forties or fifties with acute or convalescent COVID-19. This chain uses TRBV10-3 with TRBJ1-6; D is uncertain. Sequencing was performed on peripheral blood. CDR3 bases: TGTGCCATCAGCGACGGGCCCTCGGACTCTCTAAATTCACCCCTCCACTTT. Translated: CAISDGPSDSLNSPLHF.